Listed below are T cell receptor beta chains from one sample, sequenced in a study of blood T cell repertoires in COVID-19. The assay was immunoSEQ multiplex PCR, and TCRdb's table has in-frame clones only and misses some. Of roughly 570,000 clones listed, about 89% are singletons. The sequenced sample was peripheral blood. The receptors come from a woman aged 45-65 years with COVID-19, enrolled during active disease. CDR3s include the opening cysteine and the closing phenylalanine or tryptophan.

V gene	J gene	CDR3 protein
TRBV7-3	TRBJ2-1	CASSLTSGGDNEQFF
TRBV10-3	TRBJ1-3	CATSAGGDRNTIYF
TRBV7-2	TRBJ2-7	CASRGAYEQYF
TRBV5-1	TRBJ2-3	CASSLGGQGRTDTQYF
TRBV5-1	TRBJ1-2	CASSSVPGQGGYGYTF
TRBV7-3	TRBJ2-7	CASSLRGTGDEQYF
TRBV20-1	TRBJ2-7	CSASPGGGQYF
TRBV5-1	TRBJ2-5	CASSYGGGLSQETQYF
TRBV6-1	TRBJ1-5	CASSEVYGGQPQHF
TRBV19	TRBJ1-1	CASSPDRANEAFF
TRBV4-1	TRBJ1-2	CASSQGTGILLYGYTF
TRBV18	TRBJ2-1	CASSRTGGAPYNEQFF
TRBV6-5	TRBJ1-2	CASSYSGGSSNYGYTF
TRBV11-2	TRBJ1-6	CASSPPGRGYSPLHF
TRBV19	TRBJ1-5	CASSTPQGAGQPQHF
TRBV6-5	TRBJ1-1	CASTATDTEAFF
TRBV2	TRBJ2-2	CATDRGGTGELFF
TRBV11-2	TRBJ2-1	CASSLGRATEQFF
TRBV29-1	TRBJ2-3	CSVEGTADTQYF
TRBV19	TRBJ1-2	CASSISDRPLYGYTF
TRBV2	TRBJ2-7	CASSEGARIYEQYF
TRBV5-6	TRBJ1-1	CASSPDLVGAGNTEAFF
TRBV5-1	TRBJ2-1	CASSFDAGLSYNEQFF